A single sample gave rise to the 14 T cell receptor beta chains below, sequenced in a study of T cell repertoires in cytomegalovirus infection. In TCRdb, the reads were re-called with MiXCR into one record per CDR3 protein. Found here are some 350,000 distinct CDR3 sequences, about 35% of them singletons; the top ten hold approximately 12%. Their antigens remain unidentified. Sequencing used cultured PBMCs, obtained from culture after CMV antigen stimulation. Receptors originate from a human donor in good health (CMV status not recorded). Some clones in this sample may be carry-over from other donors' samples.

CDR3 DNA sequence: TGTGCCAGCAGCTTAGCGCAATCAGGGGATGGCTACACCTTC. This codes for CASSLAQSGDGYTF. The chain carries TRBV7-8 and TRBJ1-2, with D perhaps TRBD1 (6 bases). With 0 bases removed from V and 6 bases from J, the gap between germline ends came to 11 bases. The germline V gene has CDR1 SGHVS and CDR2 FQNEAQ. The CDR3 is made up of 14 amino acids.

The chain uses TRBV7-3 and TRBJ2-4, with D unresolved. Germline-derived CDR1 and CDR2 are SGHTA and FQGTGA. With 5 bases removed from V and 2 bases from J, the gap between germline ends came to 7 bases. This CDR3 comprises 13 residues. The DNA for the CDR3 is TGTGCCAGCAGCATAGGGCCCAAAAACATTCAGTACTTC. It is translated as CASSIGPKNIQYF.

This clonotype has more than one count but fewer than ten. The chain joins TRBV20-1 to TRBJ1-1; unclear D gene. The V gene's germline CDR1 is DFQATT and CDR2 SNEGSKA (reference sequence). The CDR3 length is 12 residues. Between the trimmed V and J ends, which lost 7 bases and 4 bases, there was a span of 13 bases. The CDR3 loop is CSGEGTRTEAFF. The CDR3 nucleotides read TGCAGTGGGGAGGGTACGCGCACTGAAGCTTTCTTT.

The V and J genes are TRBV9 and TRBJ2-6, with no clear D. Germline CDR1 is SGDLS and CDR2 is YYNGEE. The CDR3 has 18 residues. V gave up 3 bases and J gave up 0 bases, with 16 bases separating them. CDR3 sequence reads: CASSANLGRLSGANVLTF. DNA of the CDR3: TGTGCCAGCAGCGCCAACCTCGGCCGGCTCTCTGGGGCCAACGTCCTGACTTTC. Combining the CDR3 with reference TRBV9 and TRBJ2-6 gives the whole variable domain DSGVTQTPKHLITATGQRVTLRCSPRSGDLSVYWYQQSLDQGLQFLIQYYNGEERAKGNILERFSAQQFPDLHSELNLSSLELGDSALYFCASSANLGRLSGANVLTFGAGSRLTVL.

This clonotype occurred a few times. V and J are TRBV19 and TRBJ2-3, with TRBD2 identical over 7 bases. Germline V gene data show CDR1 as LNHDA and CDR2 as SQIVND (reference sequence). This CDR3 contains 17 residues. V was clipped by 3 bases and J by 7 bases; unmatched bases: 16. CDR3 nucleotides: TGTGCCAGTAGTATTTCCAGCGGGATAATGGGGCGGAATACGCAGTATTTT. Residues: CASSISSGIMGRNTQYF.

This clonotype has only a few counts. J is TRBJ1-1 and V is TRBV4-1, with D unclear. V was pared by 0 bases and J by 3 bases, with 5 bases between. Per the germline V gene, CDR1 is MGHRA and CDR2 is YSYEKL. This CDR3 is 13 amino acids long. CDR3 in amino acids: CASSQDTYTEAFF. The CDR3 DNA reads as TGCGCCAGCAGCCAAGATACGTACACTGAAGCTTTCTTT.

The sample holds a few counts of this clonotype. This chain connects TRBV12-3 or TRBV12-4 to TRBJ2-3; D is possibly TRBD1 or TRBD2 (5 bases each). The CDR3 has 10 residues. Trimming pared 2 bases from V and 12 bases from J, leaving 6 bases between. The CDR3 DNA follows: TGTGCCAGCAGTTTACGGGGCCAGTATTTT. Its translation: CASSLRGQYF.

The rearrangement links TRBV20-1 to TRBJ2-3, with a possible D match to TRBD1 (5 bases). CDR3 size: 15 residues. Germline values: CDR1 DFQATT, CDR2 SNEGSKA (reference sequence). V was cut by 0 bases and J by 1 base, with 11 bases left in between. Here the CDR3 DNA reads TGCAGTGCTAGAGATGACAGCTACCGCACAGATACGCAGTATTTT. Protein sequence: CSARDDSYRTDTQYF.

There are a few counts of this clonotype. The chain carries TRBV11-2 and TRBJ2-3; D is uncertain. Germline V CDR1 and CDR2: SGHAT, FQNNGV. The CDR3 loop spans 12 amino acids. Trimming removed 6 bases from V and 4 bases from J, with 8 bases in between. The chain's CDR3 is CASSPQADTQYF. The DNA for the CDR3 is TGTGCCAGCAGTCCCCAAGCAGATACGCAGTATTTT.

This chain joins TRBV20-1 and TRBJ1-5; D is perhaps TRBD1 (6 bases). CDR3 length: 15 amino acids. Germline CDR1 and CDR2: DFQATT and SNEGSKA (reference sequence). Trimming took off 5 bases at V and 9 bases at J, with 23 bases between the two ends. The CDR3 nucleotides are TGCAGTGCTGAAGGAGGGGAACAGGGATGGGGGCCCCAGCATTTT. Translating it yields CSAEGGEQGWGPQHF.

This clonotype was counted only a few times. The gene calls are TRBV7-3 and TRBJ2-2; D is perhaps TRBD2 (6 bases). CDR1 SGHTA and CDR2 FQGTGA come from the germline V gene. This CDR3 has 16 amino acids. V gave up 1 base and J gave up 0 bases, with 9 bases separating them. CDR3 in DNA: TGTGCCAGCAGCTTAAGCGGGGTCGCGAACACCGGGGAGCTGTTTTTT. Translation: CASSLSGVANTGELFF. The entire variable domain, with the rest obtained from reference TRBV7-3 and TRBJ2-2, is as follows: GAGVSQTPSNKVTEKGKYVELRCDPISGHTALYWYRQSLGQGPEFLIYFQGTGAADDSGLPNDRFFAVRPEGSVSTLKIQRTERGDSAVYLCASSLSGVANTGELFFGEGSRLTVL.

The CDR3 sequence: CSPTDMTKDTQYF. In DNA form, the CDR3 reads TGCAGTCCGACCGATATGACTAAAGATACGCAGTATTTT. The chain couples TRBV20-1 to TRBJ2-3; D may be TRBD2 (5 bases). V gave up 8 bases and J gave up 5 bases, with 17 bases separating them. The CDR3 runs to 13 residues. The germline V gene has CDR1 DFQATT and CDR2 SNEGSKA (reference sequence).

The chain recombines TRBV12-5 with TRBJ2-1; D is unresolved. Trimming stripped 1 base from V and 8 bases from J, with 9 bases between. CDR1 is LGHNT and CDR2 is FRNRAP in the germline V gene. The CDR3 has 13 residues. CDR3 sequence (DNA): TGTGCTAGTGGTTTGGGGCCCCGCGATGAGCAGTTCTTC. Translation gives CASGLGPRDEQFF.

The chain couples TRBV7-9 to TRBJ2-5; no clear D. Trimming left V 3 bases short and J 0 bases short, with 8 bases between. The CDR3 consists of 14 residues. CDR1 is SEHNR, CDR2 FQNEAQ, per germline (reference sequence). CDR3 DNA: TGTGCCAGCAGCTTGGGCAGCAACCAAGAGACCCAGTACTTC. Translated, it gives CASSLGSNQETQYF.